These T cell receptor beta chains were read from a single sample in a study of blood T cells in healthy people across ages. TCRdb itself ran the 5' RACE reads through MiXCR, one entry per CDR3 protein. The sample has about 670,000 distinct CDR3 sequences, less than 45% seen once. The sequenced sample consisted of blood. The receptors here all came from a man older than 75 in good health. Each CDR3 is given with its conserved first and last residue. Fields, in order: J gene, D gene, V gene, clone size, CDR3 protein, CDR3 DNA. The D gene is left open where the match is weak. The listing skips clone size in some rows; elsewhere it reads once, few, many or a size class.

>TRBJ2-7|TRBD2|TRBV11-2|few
CASDNHGLADPSYEQYF
TGTGCCAGCGACAACCACGGGCTAGCGGACCCCTCCTACGAGCAGTACTTC
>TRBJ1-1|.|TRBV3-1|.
CASSQVRQVNTEAFF
TGTGCCAGCAGCCAGGTTCGACAGGTAAACACTGAAGCTTTCTTT
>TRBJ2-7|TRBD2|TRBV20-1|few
CSAPRTSDYEQYF
TGCAGTGCTCCCCGGACTAGCGATTACGAGCAGTACTTC
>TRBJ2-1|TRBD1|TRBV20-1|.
CSAGDRANNEQFF
TGCAGTGCTGGGGACAGGGCCAACAATGAGCAGTTCTTC
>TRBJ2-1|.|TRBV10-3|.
CAISRELGYNEQFF
TGTGCCATCAGTCGGGAGTTGGGTTACAATGAGCAGTTCTTC
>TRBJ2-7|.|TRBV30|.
CAWSRGLRNEQYF
TGTGCCTGGAGTCGCGGCTTGAGGAACGAGCAGTACTTC
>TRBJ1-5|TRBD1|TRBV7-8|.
CASSLGTGVGSNQPQHF
TGTGCCAGCAGCTTAGGAACAGGGGTTGGTAGCAATCAGCCCCAGCATTTT
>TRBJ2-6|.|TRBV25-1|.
CASSEYESSGANVLTF
TGTGCCAGCAGTGAATATGAGAGCTCTGGGGCCAACGTCCTGACTTTC
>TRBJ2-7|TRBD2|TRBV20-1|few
CSAREGAGVGYEQYF
TGCAGTGCTAGAGAAGGGGCGGGAGTAGGCTACGAGCAGTACTTC
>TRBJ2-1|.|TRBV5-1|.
CASSLARGERFF
TGCGCCAGCAGCTTGGCTCGGGGTGAGCGGTTCTTC
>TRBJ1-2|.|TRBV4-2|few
CASSQDEGAANYGYTF
TGTGCCAGCAGCCAAGATGAGGGTGCGGCTAACTATGGCTACACCTTC
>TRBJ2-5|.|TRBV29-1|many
CSVGFQETQYF
TGCAGCGTTGGCTTCCAAGAGACCCAGTACTTC
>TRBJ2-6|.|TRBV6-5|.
CASSYSQRGPSGANVLTF
TGTGCCAGCAGTTACTCGCAACGGGGCCCCTCTGGGGCCAACGTCCTGACTTTC
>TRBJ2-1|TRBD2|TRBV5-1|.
CASSLSSGGSYEQFF
TGCGCCAGCAGCTTGAGTAGCGGGGGGAGCTATGAGCAGTTCTTC
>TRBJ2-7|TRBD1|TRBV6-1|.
CASKYNRDRYYERYF
TGTGCCAGCAAATATAACCGGGACAGGTACTACGAGCGGTACTTC
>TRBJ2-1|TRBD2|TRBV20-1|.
CSALFPIVTSGKLNEQFF
TGCAGTGCCCTATTCCCTATAGTAACTAGCGGGAAACTTAATGAGCAGTTCTTC
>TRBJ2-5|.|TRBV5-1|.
CASGSRDPEYF
TGCGCCAGCGGGTCCCGGGACCCCGAGTACTTC
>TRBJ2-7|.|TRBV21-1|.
CASSAGTPCGEQYF
TGTGCCAGCAGCGCCGGGACCCCCTGCGGGGAGCAGTACTTC
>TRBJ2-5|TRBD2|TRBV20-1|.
CSARPLAVQETQYF
TGCAGTGCCCGACCGCTAGCGGTGCAAGAGACCCAGTACTTC
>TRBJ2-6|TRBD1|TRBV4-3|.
CASSFRQGRSGANVLTF
TGCGCCAGCAGCTTTCGACAGGGGCGCTCTGGGGCCAACGTCCTGACTTTC
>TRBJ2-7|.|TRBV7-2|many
CASSEWERVREQYF
TGTGCCAGCAGCGAATGGGAAAGGGTCCGCGAGCAGTACTTC
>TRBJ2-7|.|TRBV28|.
CASSFNGATYEQYF
TGTGCCAGCAGTTTTAATGGGGCCACCTACGAGCAGTACTTC
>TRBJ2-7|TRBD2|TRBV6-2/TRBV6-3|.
CASRASGSSYEQYF
TGTGCCAGCAGGGCTAGCGGGAGTTCCTACGAGCAGTACTTC
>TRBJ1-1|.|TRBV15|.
CATSSEMNTEAFF
TGTGCCACCAGCTCGGAGATGAACACTGAAGCTTTCTTT
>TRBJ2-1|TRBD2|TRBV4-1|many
CASGDGTSGYNEQFF
TGCGCCAGCGGCGACGGGACTAGCGGTTACAATGAGCAGTTCTTC
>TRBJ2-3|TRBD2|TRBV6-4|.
CASSDVPGRASTDTQYF
TGTGCCAGCAGTGACGTACCCGGGAGGGCGAGCACAGATACGCAGTATTTT
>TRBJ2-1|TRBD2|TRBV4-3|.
CASSPTRTSGGLNNEQFF
TGCGCCAGCAGCCCTACACGGACTAGCGGGGGGTTAAACAATGAGCAGTTCTTC
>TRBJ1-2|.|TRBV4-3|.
CASSQDSIGRIYGYTF
TGCGCCAGCAGCCAAGATAGCATCGGTCGGATCTATGGCTACACCTTC
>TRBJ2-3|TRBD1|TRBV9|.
CASSVTTGGGVDTQYF
TGTGCCAGCAGCGTCACGACAGGGGGTGGTGTAGATACGCAGTATTTT
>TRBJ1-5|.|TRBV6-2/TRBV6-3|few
CASTISGGNQPQHF
TGTGCCAGCACCATTTCAGGGGGCAATCAGCCCCAGCATTTT
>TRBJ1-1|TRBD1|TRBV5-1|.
CASSRQGPEDTEAFF
TGCGCCAGCAGCCGACAGGGTCCGGAAGACACTGAAGCTTTCTTT
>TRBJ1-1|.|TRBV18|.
CASSLRGGLDTEAFF
TGTGCCAGCTCACTAAGGGGGGGCCTCGACACTGAAGCTTTCTTT
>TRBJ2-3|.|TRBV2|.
CASSAGTVAPGTQYF
TGTGCCAGCAGTGCAGGGACGGTCGCACCGGGTACGCAGTATTTT
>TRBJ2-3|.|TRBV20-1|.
CSARASSYTDTQYF
TGCAGTGCTAGAGCTTCTAGCTACACAGATACGCAGTATTTT
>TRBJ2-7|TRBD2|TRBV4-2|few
CASSQPSGVSYEQYF
TGTGCCAGCAGCCAACCTAGCGGGGTAAGCTACGAGCAGTACTTC
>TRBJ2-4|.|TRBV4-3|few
CASSQDPLGYENIQYF
TGCGCCAGCAGCCAAGACCCCCTGGGGTACGAAAACATTCAGTACTTC
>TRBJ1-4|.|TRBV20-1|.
CSARDPGQGNEKLFF
TGCAGTGCTAGAGATCCAGGGCAGGGGAATGAAAAACTGTTTTTT
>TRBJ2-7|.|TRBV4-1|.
CASSRRTAAEKQYF
TGCGCCAGCAGCCGCCGGACAGCCGCTGAGAAGCAGTACTTC
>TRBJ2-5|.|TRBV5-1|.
CASSVDRGEETQYF
TGCGCCAGCAGCGTGGATCGTGGCGAAGAGACCCAGTACTTC
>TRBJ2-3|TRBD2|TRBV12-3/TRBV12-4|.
CASSLPGLAGRGATDTQYF
TGTGCCAGCAGTCTACCGGGACTAGCGGGAAGAGGGGCCACAGATACGCAGTATTTT
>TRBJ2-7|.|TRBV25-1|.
CASSELGADYEQYF
TGTGCCAGCAGTGAATTGGGGGCAGATTACGAGCAGTACTTC
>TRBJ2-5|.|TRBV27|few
CASSFGRWGETQYF
TGTGCCAGCAGTTTCGGGAGATGGGGGGAGACCCAGTACTTC
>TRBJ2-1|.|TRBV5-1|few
CASSLVRRTQETQFF
TGCGCCAGCAGCTTGGTACGCAGGACCCAAGAGACCCAGTTCTTC
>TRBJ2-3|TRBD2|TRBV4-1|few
CASSQDLGGMTDTQYF
TGCGCCAGCAGCCAAGACTTGGGGGGGATGACAGATACGCAGTATTTT
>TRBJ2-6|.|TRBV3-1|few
CASSPTDRSSGANVLTF
TGTGCCAGCAGCCCGACCGACAGGAGCTCTGGGGCCAACGTCCTGACTTTC
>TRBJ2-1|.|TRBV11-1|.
CASSLAADYNEQFF
TGTGCCAGCAGCTTAGCAGCTGATTACAATGAGCAGTTCTTC
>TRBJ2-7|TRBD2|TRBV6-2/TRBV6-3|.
CASRESGAHSYEQYF
TGTGCCAGCAGGGAGAGCGGGGCCCACTCCTACGAGCAGTACTTC
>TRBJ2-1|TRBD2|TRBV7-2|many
CASSIRLAGGPGNEQFF
TGTGCCAGCAGCATTCGACTAGCGGGGGGGCCGGGGAATGAGCAGTTCTTC
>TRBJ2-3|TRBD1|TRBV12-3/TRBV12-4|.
CASTYRTGGDGYTQYF
TGTGCCAGCACCTATAGGACAGGGGGCGATGGGTATACGCAGTATTTT
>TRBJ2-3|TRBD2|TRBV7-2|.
CASSRSGSVDTQYF
TGTGCCAGCAGCCGTAGCGGGAGTGTAGATACGCAGTATTTT
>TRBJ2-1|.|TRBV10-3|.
CAISEMASGLYNEQFF
TGTGCCATCAGTGAGATGGCAAGCGGACTCTACAATGAGCAGTTCTTC
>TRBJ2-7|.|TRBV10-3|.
CAISEGFSYEQYF
TGTGCCATCAGTGAAGGATTCTCCTACGAGCAGTACTTC
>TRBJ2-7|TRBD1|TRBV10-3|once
CATGGPGTGMYEQYF
TGTGCCACCGGGGGACCCGGGACAGGAATGTACGAGCAGTACTTC
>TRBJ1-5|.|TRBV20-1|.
CSASKTRNQPQHF
TGCAGTGCAAGTAAGACCAGAAATCAGCCCCAGCATTTT
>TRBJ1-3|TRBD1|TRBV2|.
CASSVGTANTIYF
TGTGCCAGCAGTGTCGGGACAGCAAACACCATATATTTT